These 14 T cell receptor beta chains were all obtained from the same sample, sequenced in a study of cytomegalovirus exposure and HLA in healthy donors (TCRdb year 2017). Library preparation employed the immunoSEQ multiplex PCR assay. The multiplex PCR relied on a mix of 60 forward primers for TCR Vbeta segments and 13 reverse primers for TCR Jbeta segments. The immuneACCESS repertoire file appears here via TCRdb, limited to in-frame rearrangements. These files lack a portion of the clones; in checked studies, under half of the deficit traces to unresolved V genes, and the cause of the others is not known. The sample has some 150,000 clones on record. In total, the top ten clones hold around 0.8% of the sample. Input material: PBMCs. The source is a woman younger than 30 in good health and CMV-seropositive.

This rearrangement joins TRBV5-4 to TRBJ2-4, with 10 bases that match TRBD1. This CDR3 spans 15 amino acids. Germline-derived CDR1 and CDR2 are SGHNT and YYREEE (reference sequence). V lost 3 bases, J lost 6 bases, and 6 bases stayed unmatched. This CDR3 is CASSSRDRGLNIQYF. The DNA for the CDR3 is TGTGCCAGCAGCTCCCGGGACAGGGGATTAAACATTCAGTACTTC.

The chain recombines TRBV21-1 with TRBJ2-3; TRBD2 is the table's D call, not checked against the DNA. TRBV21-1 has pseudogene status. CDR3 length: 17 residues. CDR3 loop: CASSKGERERTKDTQYF. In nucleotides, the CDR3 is TGTGCCAGCAGCAAAGGGGAGCGGGAGAGGACGAAAGATACGCAGTATTTT.

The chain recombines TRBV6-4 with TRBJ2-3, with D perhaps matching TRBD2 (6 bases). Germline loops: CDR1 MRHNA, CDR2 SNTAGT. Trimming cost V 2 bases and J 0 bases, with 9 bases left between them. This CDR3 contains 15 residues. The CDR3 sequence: CASSDGGDSTDTQYF. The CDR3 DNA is TGTGCCAGCAGTGACGGAGGGGACAGCACAGATACGCAGTATTTT.

The CDR3 nucleotides read TGTGCCAGCTCGCTGACAGGGGGCGGTGAAAAACTGTTTTTT. As protein: CASSLTGGGEKLFF. V gene TRBV18 combines with J gene TRBJ1-4, with TRBD1 identical over 10 bases. The V segment lost 6 bases and the J segment 7 bases; nucleotides outside the gene matches: 5. The V gene's germline CDR1 is KGHSH and CDR2 LQKENI. CDR3 size: 14 residues.

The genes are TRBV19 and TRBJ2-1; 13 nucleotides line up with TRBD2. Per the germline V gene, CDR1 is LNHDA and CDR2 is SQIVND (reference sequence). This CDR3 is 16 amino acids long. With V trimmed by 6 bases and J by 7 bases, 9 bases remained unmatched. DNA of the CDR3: TGTGCCAGTAGGCCACTAGCGGGGGGGCAACGGAATGAGCAGTTCTTC. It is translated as CASRPLAGGQRNEQFF.

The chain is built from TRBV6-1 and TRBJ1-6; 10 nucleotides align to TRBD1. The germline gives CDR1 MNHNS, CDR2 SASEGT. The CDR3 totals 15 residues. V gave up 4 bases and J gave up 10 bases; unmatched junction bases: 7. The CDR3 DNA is TGTGCCAGCAGTGCCCCGGGACAGGGGCGCTCACCCCTCCACTTT. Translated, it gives CASSAPGQGRSPLHF.

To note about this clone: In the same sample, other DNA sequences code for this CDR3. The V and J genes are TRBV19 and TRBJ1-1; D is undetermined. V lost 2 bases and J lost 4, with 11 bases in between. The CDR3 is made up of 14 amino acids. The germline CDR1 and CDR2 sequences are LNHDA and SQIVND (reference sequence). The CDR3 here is CASSIYPGRTEAFF. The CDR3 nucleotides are TGTGCCAGTAGTATATACCCAGGTCGCACTGAAGCTTTCTTT.

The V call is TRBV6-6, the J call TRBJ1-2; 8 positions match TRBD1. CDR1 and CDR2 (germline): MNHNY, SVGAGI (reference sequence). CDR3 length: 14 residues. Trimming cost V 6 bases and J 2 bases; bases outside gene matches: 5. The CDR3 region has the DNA TGTGCCAGCAGCCGGGGACAGGCGAACTATGGCTACACCTTC. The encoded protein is CASSRGQANYGYTF.

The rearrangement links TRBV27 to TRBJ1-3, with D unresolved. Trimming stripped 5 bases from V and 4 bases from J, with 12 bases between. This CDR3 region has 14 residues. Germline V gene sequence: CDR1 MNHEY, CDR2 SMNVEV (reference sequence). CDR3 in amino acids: CASSQAHSGNTIYF. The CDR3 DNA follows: TGTGCCAGCAGTCAGGCCCACTCGGGAAACACCATATATTTT.

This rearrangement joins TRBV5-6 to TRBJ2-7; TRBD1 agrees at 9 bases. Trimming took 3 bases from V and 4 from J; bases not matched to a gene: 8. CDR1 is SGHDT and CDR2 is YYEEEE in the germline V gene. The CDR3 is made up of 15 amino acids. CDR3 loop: CASSYRDRVRYEQYF. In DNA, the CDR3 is TGTGCCAGCAGCTACCGGGACAGGGTGAGGTACGAGCAGTACTTC.

This CDR3 is CSASGTGAGNTIYF. In nucleotides, the CDR3 is TGCAGCGCATCCGGGACAGGGGCTGGAAACACCATATATTTT. The chain combines TRBV29-1 with TRBJ1-3; 10 bases line up with TRBD1. In germline, CDR1 is SQVTM, CDR2 ANQGSEA. V was pared by 7 bases and J by 2 bases, with 5 bases of the junction left unmatched. There are 14 residues in the CDR3.

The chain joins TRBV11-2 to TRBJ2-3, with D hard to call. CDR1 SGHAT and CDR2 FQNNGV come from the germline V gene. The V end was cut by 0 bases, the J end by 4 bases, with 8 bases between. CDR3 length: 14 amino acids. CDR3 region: CASSLDRMADTQYF. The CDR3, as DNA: TGTGCCAGCAGCTTAGACAGAATGGCAGATACGCAGTATTTT.

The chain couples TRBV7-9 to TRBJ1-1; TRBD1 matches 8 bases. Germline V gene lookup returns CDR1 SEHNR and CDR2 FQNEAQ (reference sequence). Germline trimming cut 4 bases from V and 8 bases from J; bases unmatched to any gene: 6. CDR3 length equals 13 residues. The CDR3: CASSSGGDREAFF. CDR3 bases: TGTGCCAGCAGCTCAGGCGGGGACAGGGAAGCTTTCTTT.

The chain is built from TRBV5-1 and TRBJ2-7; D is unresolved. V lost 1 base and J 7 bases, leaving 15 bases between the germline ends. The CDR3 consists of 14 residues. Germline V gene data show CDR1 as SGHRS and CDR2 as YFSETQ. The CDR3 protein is CASSLTHNDWEQYF. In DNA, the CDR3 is TGCGCCAGCAGCTTGACTCATAATGACTGGGAGCAGTACTTC.